These 10 T cell receptor beta chains originate from one sample sequenced in a study of Graves' ophthalmopathy and Graves' hyperthyroidism. RNA transcripts were the template, and TCR beta CDR3 regions were amplified from them. An initial RT-PCR round employing HTBI primers preceded a second-round multiplex PCR. TCRdb ran MiXCR on the multiplex PCR reads and lists one entry per CDR3 protein. The sample shows hundreds of thousands of distinct CDR3 sequences, about 38% of them seen only once. The sample was peripheral blood. The receptors come from an adult man with Graves' ophthalmopathy.

This clonotype was observed at least ten times. The chain carries TRBV12-3 or TRBV12-4 and TRBJ1-5; no definite D call. The CDR3 consists of 13 residues. V was cut by 6 bases and J by 4 bases, with 10 bases left in between. CDR3: CASREDYNQPQHF. The CDR3 DNA is TGTGCCAGCAGGGAGGATTATAATCAGCCCCAGCATTTT.

The V and J genes are TRBV7-9 and TRBJ2-6; D gene ambiguous. In germline, CDR1 is SEHNR, CDR2 FQNEAQ (reference sequence). The germline V and J ends were trimmed by 3 bases and 4 bases, with 7 bases remaining between them. The CDR3 is 14 amino acids. Here the CDR3 DNA reads TGTGCCAGCAGCTTCAGTCAGGGGGCCAACGTCCTGACTTTC. As protein: CASSFSQGANVLTF.

This clonotype has a handful of counts. The CDR3 DNA follows: TGTGCCAGCAGATCCCGGGGCGGACACGCTAGTTCAACTAATGAAAAACTGTTTTTT. This gives the protein CASRSRGGHASSTNEKLFF. V gene TRBV7-9 combines with J gene TRBJ1-4, with a tentative D call TRBD1 (5 bases). Germline V CDR1 and CDR2: SEHNR, FQNEAQ (reference sequence). V was pared by 6 bases and J by 0 bases, with 23 bases between. The CDR3 consists of 19 residues.

This clonotype has ten or more counts. The V call is TRBV14, the J call TRBJ1-6; 8 nucleotides agree with TRBD1. J gave up 9 bases and V 1 base, and 5 bases lay outside the gene matches. Germline CDR1 SGHDN, CDR2 FVKESK. This CDR3 is built from 15 residues. CDR3 DNA: TGTGCCAGCAGCCAAGCGGACAGGGTTGGTTCACCCCTCCACTTT. Encoded protein: CASSQADRVGSPLHF.

This clonotype occurred many times. This sequence joins TRBV7-8 and TRBJ2-7, with 8 positions matching TRBD2. The CDR3 spans 13 residues. Germline V lookup: CDR1 SGHVS, CDR2 FQNEAQ. With 4 bases clipped from V and 4 bases from J, the junction kept 3 bases outside the gene matches. The DNA of the CDR3 is TGTGCCAGCAGCTCGACTAGCGCGTACGAGCAGTACTTC. Protein: CASSSTSAYEQYF.

This clonotype was picked up a small number of times. The chain joins TRBV2 to TRBJ2-3; 7 nucleotides match TRBD1. CDR3 length: 15 amino acids. The germline V gene has CDR1 SNHLY and CDR2 FYNNEI. With V trimmed by 7 bases and J by 0 bases, 7 bases remained unmatched. The DNA for the CDR3 is TGTGCCAGCACCGAGGGGGCTCGAAGCACAGATACGCAGTATTTT. Translation gives CASTEGARSTDTQYF.

This clonotype occurred many times. CDR3 sequence: CASSADSGAGDSPLHF. The CDR3 coding sequence is TGTGCCAGCAGCGCGGACAGTGGCGCAGGTGATTCACCCCTCCACTTT. This rearrangement joins TRBV9 to TRBJ1-6; possible D gene TRBD1, 6 bases. This CDR3 has 16 residues. Trimming pared 3 bases from V and 8 bases from J, leaving 18 bases between. Germline lookup yields CDR1 SGDLS and CDR2 YYNGEE.

This clonotype was counted at least ten times. This chain links TRBV19 with TRBJ2-5; 7 nucleotides align to TRBD2. Germline CDR1 and CDR2: LNHDA and SQIVND (reference sequence). Trimming cost V 5 bases and J 4 bases; bases outside gene matches: 10. CDR3 size: 15 residues. The CDR3 nucleotides are TGTGCCAGTAGTTCAGAAGAGGGGAGGGGAGAGACCCAGTACTTC. Its protein is CASSSEEGRGETQYF.

With regard to this clonotype: A much larger clone lies a single base off, so this may be a read error. The missing conserved phenylalanine or tryptophan at the end of this CDR3 makes a read error likely. The chain employs TRBV7-9 and TRBJ2-7; 9 positions match TRBD1. Per the germline V gene, CDR1 is SEHNR and CDR2 is FQNEAQ (reference sequence). V lost 3 bases, J lost 3 bases, and 6 bases stayed unmatched. The CDR3 spans 15 residues. CDR3 nucleotides: TGTGCCAGCAGCTTCGGCGGGACAGGGAACTACGAGCAGTACTGC. Encoded protein: CASSFGGTGNYEQYC.

The chain uses TRBV29-1 and TRBJ1-1; D might be TRBD1 (5 bases). The CDR3 totals 12 residues. V lost 8 bases, J lost 4 bases, and 14 bases lay in between. Germline V CDR1 and CDR2: SQVTM, ANQGSEA. For the CDR3, the DNA is TGCAGCTTGGCGGGGACGGGCACTGAAGCTTTCTTT. Its protein is CSLAGTGTEAFF.